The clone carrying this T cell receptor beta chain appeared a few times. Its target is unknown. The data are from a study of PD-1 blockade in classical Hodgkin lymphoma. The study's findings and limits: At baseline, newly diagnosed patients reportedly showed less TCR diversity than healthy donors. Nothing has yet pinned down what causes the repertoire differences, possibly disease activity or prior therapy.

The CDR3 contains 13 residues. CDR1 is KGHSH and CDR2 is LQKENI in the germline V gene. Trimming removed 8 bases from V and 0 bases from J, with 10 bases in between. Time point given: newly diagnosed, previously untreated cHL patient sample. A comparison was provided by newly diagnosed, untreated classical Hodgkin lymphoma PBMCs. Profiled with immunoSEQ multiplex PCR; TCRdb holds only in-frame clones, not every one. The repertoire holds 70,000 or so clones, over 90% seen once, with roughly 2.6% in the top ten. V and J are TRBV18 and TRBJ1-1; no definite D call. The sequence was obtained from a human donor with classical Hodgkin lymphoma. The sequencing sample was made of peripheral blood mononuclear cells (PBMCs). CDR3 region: CASRETMNTEAFF. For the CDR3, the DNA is TGTGCCAGCCGAGAAACCATGAACACTGAAGCTTTCTTT.